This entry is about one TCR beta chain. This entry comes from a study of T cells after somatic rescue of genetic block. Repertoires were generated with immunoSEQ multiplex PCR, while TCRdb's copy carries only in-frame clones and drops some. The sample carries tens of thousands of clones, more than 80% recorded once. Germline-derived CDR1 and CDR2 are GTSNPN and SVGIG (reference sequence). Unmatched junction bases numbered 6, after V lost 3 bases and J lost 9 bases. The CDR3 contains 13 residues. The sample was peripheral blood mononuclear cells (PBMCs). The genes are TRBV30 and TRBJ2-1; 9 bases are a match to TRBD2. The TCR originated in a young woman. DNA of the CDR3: TGTGCCTGGAGCCTCGCGGGAGGGGTTGAGCAGTTCTTC. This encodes CAWSLAGGVEQFF. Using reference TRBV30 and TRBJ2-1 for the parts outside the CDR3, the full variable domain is SQTIHQWPATLVQPVGSPLSLECTVEGTSNPNLYWYRQAAGRGLQLLFYSVGIGQISSEVPQNLSASRPQDRQFILSSKKLLLSDSGFYLCAWSLAGGVEQFFGPGTRLTVL.